Presented here are 8 T cell receptor beta chains from one specimen sequenced in a study of identical twins. TCRdb re-called the 5' RACE reads with MiXCR, one entry per CDR3 protein. The table lists roughly 690,000 distinct CDR3 sequences, 5.5% to 6.5% of them singletons, with 1.5% to 2% in the top ten. The specimen was naive T cells sorted from blood. These receptor sequences come from a man aged 18 to 29 in good health.

The sample holds many counts of this clonotype. This sequence joins TRBV20-1 and TRBJ2-5; D is possibly TRBD1 (6 bases). Trimming took off 1 base at V and 2 bases at J, with 8 bases between the two ends. Germline-derived CDR1 and CDR2 are DFQATT and SNEGSKA (reference sequence). This CDR3 is 13 amino acids long. The CDR3 DNA is TGCAGTGCTAGAGGGACAGTTCAAGAGACCCAGTACTTC. Its translation is CSARGTVQETQYF.

This clonotype was recorded many times. The chain joins TRBV20-1 to TRBJ2-7, with TRBD2 matching 8 bases. CDR1 and CDR2 (germline): DFQATT, SNEGSKA (reference sequence). V lost 0 bases to trimming and J lost 0 bases; unmatched junction nucleotides: 10. The CDR3 covers 17 residues. The CDR3 nucleotides read TGCAGTGCTAGAGATCGACTCACTAGCGGATACTCCTACGAGCAGTACTTC. Translation: CSARDRLTSGYSYEQYF.

This clonotype was detected many times. The V and J genes are TRBV12-3 or TRBV12-4 and TRBJ2-5; 9 positions match TRBD2. The CDR3 spans 15 residues. Germline trimming cut 2 bases from V and 3 bases from J; bases unmatched to any gene: 4. CDR3: CASSLRLAEKETQYF. The CDR3 bases are TGTGCCAGCAGTTTAAGACTAGCGGAGAAAGAGACCCAGTACTTC.

The V and J genes are TRBV5-1 and TRBJ1-1; 7 positions match TRBD1. Trimming took 0 bases from V and 3 from J; bases not matched to a gene: 5. Germline V lookup: CDR1 SGHRS, CDR2 YFSETQ. This CDR3 region has 15 residues. CDR3 coding DNA: TGCGCCAGCAGCTTGGTCGAGGGGGCGGACACTGAAGCTTTCTTT. Protein: CASSLVEGADTEAFF.

This clonotype showed up many times. The chain recombines TRBV12-3 or TRBV12-4 with TRBJ1-6; 7 bases line up with TRBD1. The V gene end was trimmed by 6 bases and the J gene end by 10 bases; junction bases not matched to a gene: 6. The CDR3 consists of 13 residues. CDR3 nucleotides: TGTGCCAGCAGGAGACAGGGCGGATCACCCCTCCACTTT. Encoded protein: CASRRQGGSPLHF.

The rearrangement links TRBV5-1 to TRBJ1-2; D perhaps matches TRBD1 (6 bases). Germline V gives CDR1 SGHRS, CDR2 YFSETQ. This CDR3 is built from 15 residues. The germline V and J ends were trimmed by 0 bases and 4 bases, with 13 bases remaining between them. The CDR3 nucleotides are TGCGCCAGCAGCTTGGCCGGGGGCAAGGGCTATGGCTACACCTTC. Translation gives CASSLAGGKGYGYTF.

This clonotype appeared many times. V gene TRBV11-2 combines with J gene TRBJ2-1; 7 nucleotides match TRBD2. This CDR3 has 16 amino acids. Germline assignment: CDR1 SGHAT and CDR2 FQNNGV. Trimming took 2 bases from V and 4 from J; bases not matched to a gene: 8. CDR3 sequence (DNA): TGTGCCAGCAGCTTAATTCCTAGCGGACCTTACAATGAGCAGTTCTTC. Translated, it gives CASSLIPSGPYNEQFF.

A few counts support this clonotype. The DNA of the CDR3 is TGCGCCAGCAGCTCCGGGACAGGGGAGGTTGGCTACACCTTC. It is translated as CASSSGTGEVGYTF. This chain uses TRBV5-1 with TRBJ1-2, with 10 bases identical to TRBD1. Germline CDR1 and CDR2: SGHRS and YFSETQ. There are 14 residues in the CDR3. V gave up 3 bases and J gave up 7 bases; unmatched junction bases: 6.